The 19 T cell receptor beta chains in this list originate from one sample, sequenced in a study of chemoradiotherapy in HPV16-positive cancers. Assay used: immunoSEQ multiplex PCR; TCRdb lists only in-frame clones, some missing. Of tens of thousands of clones listed, around nine tenths are singletons. The specimen comprised blood, sampled from a patient who underwent chemoradiotherapy. These receptors were obtained from a human donor with HPV-associated anogenital cancer.

The chain is built from TRBV19 and TRBJ1-2; TRBD1 is a possible D gene (5 bases). Germline loops: CDR1 LNHDA, CDR2 SQIVND (reference sequence). There are 14 residues in the CDR3. The V end lost 6 bases, the J end lost 6 bases, and 17 bases lay between the germline ends. In DNA form, the CDR3 reads TGTGCCAGTAGGGGACCACGTTACCGGGATGGCTACACCTTC. Translation: CASRGPRYRDGYTF.

The chain is built from TRBV6-5 and TRBJ1-4; D is ambiguous. Trimming took off 3 bases at V and 8 bases at J, with 4 bases between the two ends. The CDR3 contains 11 residues. Germline CDR1 MNHEY, CDR2 SVGAGI. In nucleotides, the CDR3 is TGTGCCAGCAGTTATGGCGAAAAACTGTTTTTT. Translation: CASSYGEKLFF.

This clone was seen just once. The chain joins TRBV9 to TRBJ1-4, with D tentatively TRBD1 (6 bases). The CDR3 sequence is 16 residues long. Trimming pared 4 bases from V and 8 bases from J, leaving 21 bases between. CDR1 and CDR2 from the germline V gene are SGDLS and YYNGEE. CDR3 nucleotides: TGTGCCAGCAGCTCTTTAGGGGGGAAACCGGGAGAAAAACTGTTTTTT. It codes for CASSSLGGKPGEKLFF. Filled out from reference TRBV9 and TRBJ1-4, the complete variable domain reads DSGVTQTPKHLITATGQRVTLRCSPRSGDLSVYWYQQSLDQGLQFLIQYYNGEERAKGNILERFSAQQFPDLHSELNLSSLELGDSALYFCASSSLGGKPGEKLFFGSGTQLSVL.

The J gene is TRBJ2-5, the V gene TRBV7-8; perhaps TRBD1 as D (5 bases). The CDR3 length is 14 residues. Germline V CDR1 and CDR2: SGHVS, FQNEAQ. V lost 3 bases and J 1 base, leaving 9 bases between the germline ends. The CDR3 bases are TGTGCCAGCAGCTTGTCGACAGTCCAAGAGACCCAGTACTTC. Amino acids: CASSLSTVQETQYF.

The table lists this clone with a count of one. The chain is built from TRBV6-6 and TRBJ2-7; a weak D match, TRBD1 (6 bases). This CDR3 is built from 15 residues. Germline CDR1 and CDR2: MNHNY and SVGAGI (reference sequence). The V end lost 4 bases, the J end lost 0 bases, and 13 bases lay between the germline ends. The CDR3 here is CASSSGQTFSYEQYF. Written as DNA, the CDR3 is TGTGCCAGCAGTTCTGGACAGACTTTCTCCTACGAGCAGTACTTC.

This sequence joins TRBV4-1 and TRBJ1-5; D is perhaps TRBD1 (5 bases). The CDR3 sequence is 16 residues long. CDR1 MGHRA and CDR2 YSYEKL come from the germline V gene. The V end was cut by 1 base, the J end by 4 bases, with 14 bases between. In DNA form, the CDR3 reads TGCGCCAGCAGCCAAGTGGAACGGGGCTCGAATCAGCCCCAGCATTTT. It encodes CASSQVERGSNQPQHF.

V and J are TRBV29-1 and TRBJ1-5; tentative D call: TRBD1 (6 bases). There are 13 residues in the CDR3. Germline assignment: CDR1 SQVTM and CDR2 ANQGSEA. Trimming removed 5 bases from V and 6 bases from J, with 14 bases in between. The CDR3 nucleotides are TGCAGCGTTTGGGGGGGGCGAGGTCAGCCCCAGCATTTT. Translating gives CSVWGGRGQPQHF.

The genes are TRBV30 and TRBJ1-2; no firm D call. CDR3 length equals 13 residues. Germline CDR1 reads GTSNPN; CDR2 reads SVGIG (reference sequence). V was cut by 3 bases and J by 6 bases, with 14 bases left in between. CDR3 region: CAWRDVRNDGYTF. The DNA for the CDR3 is TGTGCCTGGAGGGACGTTAGAAATGATGGCTACACCTTC.

The V call is TRBV6-1, the J call TRBJ1-5; 7 bases line up with TRBD1. Germline trimming cut 9 bases from V and 2 bases from J; bases unmatched to any gene: 7. Germline V gives CDR1 MNHNS, CDR2 SASEGT. CDR3 length equals 14 residues. The DNA of the CDR3 is TGTGCCAGTAGTCAGGGGACAGGCAATCAGCCCCAGCATTTT. Amino acid sequence: CASSQGTGNQPQHF.

The chain links TRBV11-2 to TRBJ2-1; D gene unclear. V lost 3 bases and J lost 4, with 4 bases in between. The germline gives CDR1 SGHAT, CDR2 FQNNGV. This CDR3 has 12 residues. As DNA, the CDR3 is TGTGCCAGCAGCTTGTGGTACAATGAGCAGTTCTTC. Its protein is CASSLWYNEQFF. The whole variable domain, filled in from reference TRBV11-2 and TRBJ2-1, reads EAGVAQSPRYKIIEKRQSVAFWCNPISGHATLYWYQQILGQGPKLLIQFQNNGVVDDSQLPKDRFSAERLKGVDSTLKIQPAKLEDSAVYLCASSLWYNEQFFGPGTRLTVL.

The J gene is TRBJ2-1, the V gene TRBV4-2; the match to TRBD2 covers 11 bases. The germline CDR1 and CDR2 sequences are LGHNA and YNFKEQ. The V gene end was trimmed by 0 bases and the J gene end by 7 bases; junction bases not matched to a gene: 5. CDR3 length: 16 residues. CDR3 region: CASSQDRPSGRNEQFF. The DNA for the CDR3 is TGTGCCAGCAGCCAAGATAGGCCTAGCGGGAGGAATGAGCAGTTCTTC.

This chain uses TRBV15 with TRBJ2-7; no clear D. The germline V gene encodes CDR1 LNHNV and CDR2 YYDKDF (reference sequence). V lost 1 base to trimming and J lost 2 bases, with 9 bases between them. The CDR3 extends over 14 amino acids. The CDR3 sequence is CATSRGSGAYEQYF. The CDR3 DNA follows: TGTGCCACCAGCAGAGGGTCAGGCGCCTACGAGCAGTACTTC.

The chain recombines TRBV7-3 with TRBJ2-5; the D is unclear. The ends were cut back, 5 bases at V and 1 base at J, with 8 bases in the middle. This CDR3 is 13 amino acids long. CDR1 is SGHTA, CDR2 FQGTGA, per germline. The CDR3 DNA follows: TGTGCCAGCAGCGGCGACATCCAAGAGACCCAGTACTTC. Residues: CASSGDIQETQYF. Supplemented by reference TRBV7-3 and TRBJ2-5, the full variable domain reads GAGVSQTPSNKVTEKGKYVELRCDPISGHTALYWYRQSLGQGPEFLIYFQGTGAADDSGLPNDRFFAVRPEGSVSTLKIQRTERGDSAVYLCASSGDIQETQYFGPGTRLLVL.

In its sample, this clone was seen once. V gene TRBV7-2 combines with J gene TRBJ2-3; the D call may be TRBD1 or TRBD2 (5 bases each). Trimming pared 1 base from V and 6 bases from J, leaving 8 bases between. The CDR3 sequence is 13 residues long. Germline CDR1 is SGHTA and CDR2 is FQGNSA. Here the CDR3 reads CASSLGGWDTQYF. The CDR3 DNA follows: TGTGCCAGCAGCTTAGGGGGGTGGGATACGCAGTATTTT.

This chain links TRBV29-1 with TRBJ2-2; 7 bases map to TRBD2. The CDR3 sequence is 10 residues long. Germline V gene data show CDR1 as SQVTM and CDR2 as ANQGSEA. CDR3 loop: CGGGAGELFF. In nucleotides, the CDR3 is TGCGGGGGAGGGGCCGGGGAGCTGTTTTTT.

The J gene is TRBJ1-4, the V gene TRBV7-9; weak D call: TRBD1 (6 bases). With 4 bases removed from V and 6 bases from J, the gap between germline ends came to 9 bases. The CDR3 is 13 residues long. Germline values: CDR1 SEHNR, CDR2 FQNEAQ (reference sequence). CDR3 in DNA: TGTGCCAGCAGCTCAGGACAGTATGAAAAACTGTTTTTT. It codes for CASSSGQYEKLFF.

The V call is TRBV30, the J call TRBJ1-2; D is uncertain. The CDR3 covers 10 residues. From germline, CDR1 is GTSNPN and CDR2 SVGIG (reference sequence). The V end lost 7 bases, the J end lost 8 bases, and 11 bases lay between the germline ends. Here the CDR3 DNA reads TGTGCCTTTAAATTGGGGGGCTACACCTTC. It specifies CAFKLGGYTF. Complete variable domain (other parts from reference TRBV30 and TRBJ1-2): SQTIHQWPATLVQPVGSPLSLECTVEGTSNPNLYWYRQAAGRGLQLLFYSVGIGQISSEVPQNLSASRPQDRQFILSSKKLLLSDSGFYLCAFKLGGYTFGSGTRLTVV.

The chain couples TRBV10-3 to TRBJ2-6; possibly TRBD1 for D (6 bases). Between the trimmed V and J ends, which lost 9 bases and 2 bases, there was a span of 11 bases. Germline CDR1 ENHRY, CDR2 SYGVKD. The length of the CDR3 is 14 residues. The CDR3 DNA is TGTGCCATACCTAACAGGGCTGGGGCCAACGTCCTGACTTTC. Protein sequence: CAIPNRAGANVLTF.

The chain links TRBV9 to TRBJ2-7; the D gene could be TRBD1 or TRBD2 (6 bases each). The CDR3 has 13 amino acids. Germline V CDR1 and CDR2: SGDLS, YYNGEE. Trimming stripped 0 bases from V and 6 bases from J, with 10 bases between. The CDR3 region has the DNA TGTGCCAGCAGCGTAGGTGAGGGGGGCGAGCAGTACTTC. Its translation is CASSVGEGGEQYF.